What follows are 16 T cell receptor beta chains derived from one specimen sequenced in a study of T cell clones after liver transplantation. Clones were read by immunoSEQ multiplex PCR, and TCRdb kept only the in-frame ones, dropping some. The table shows over 70,000 clones, with approximately 80% occurring only once. Specimen: CD4+ T cells from blood, collected 12 months after liver transplant. These TCRs come from a human patient who received a liver transplant. Some T cells may be provided by the graft donor.

The rearrangement uses TRBV7-2 and TRBJ2-7, with a tentative D call TRBD1 (5 bases). V was pared by 5 bases and J by 1 base, with 12 bases between. Germline assignment: CDR1 SGHTA and CDR2 FQGNSA. This CDR3 spans 14 amino acids. CDR3 residues: CASSLSPGSYEQYF. DNA of the CDR3: TGTGCCAGCAGCCTAAGCCCAGGGTCCTACGAGCAGTACTTC.

The chain has TRBV15 and TRBJ1-1; 8 bases map to TRBD1. The CDR3 is 14 residues long. Unmatched junction bases numbered 5, after V lost 2 bases and J lost 6 bases. Germline V gives CDR1 LNHNV, CDR2 YYDKDF (reference sequence). CDR3 DNA: TGTGCCACCAGCAGAAGGACAGGGAGGTCTGAAGCTTTCTTT. This sequence encodes CATSRRTGRSEAFF.

This clone was picked up a small number of times. The rearrangement links TRBV7-2 to TRBJ1-2; D call uncertain. V lost 5 bases and J 3 bases, leaving 10 bases between the germline ends. The CDR3 extends over 13 amino acids. CDR1 and CDR2 from the germline V gene are SGHTA and FQGNSA. This chain's CDR3 is CASSQVVDYGYTF. Here the CDR3 DNA reads TGTGCCAGCAGCCAGGTGGTAGACTATGGCTACACCTTC.

The gene calls are TRBV19 and TRBJ1-5, with D unresolved. V lost 4 bases and J 0 bases, leaving 13 bases between the germline ends. Germline loops: CDR1 LNHDA, CDR2 SQIVND (reference sequence). This CDR3 comprises 16 residues. CDR3 sequence: CASSTLRENSNQPQHF. CDR3 nucleotide sequence: TGTGCCAGTAGTACCCTAAGGGAGAATAGCAATCAGCCCCAGCATTTT.

This sequence joins TRBV5-1 and TRBJ2-3; D may be TRBD1 (6 bases). Per germline, CDR1 SGHRS and CDR2 YFSETQ. The CDR3 runs 16 residues. Trimming left V 3 bases short and J 1 base short, with 15 bases between. The CDR3, as DNA: TGCGCCAGCAGCTCGCAGGGCAGGGGAGGCACAGATACGCAGTATTTT. Protein sequence: CASSSQGRGGTDTQYF. Full variable domain (rest looked up from reference TRBV5-1 and TRBJ2-3): KAGVTQTPRYLIKTRGQQVTLSCSPISGHRSVSWYQQTPGQGLQFLFEYFSETQRNKGNFPGRFSGRQFSNSRSEMNVSTLELGDSALYLCASSSQGRGGTDTQYFGPGTRLTVL.

V is TRBV5-4 and J is TRBJ1-2, with D maybe TRBD1 (6 bases). This CDR3 region has 13 residues. Trimming removed 4 bases at V and 1 base at J, with 8 bases between. Germline values: CDR1 SGHNT, CDR2 YYREEE (reference sequence). The CDR3 here is CASSLDSNYGYTF. CDR3 bases: TGTGCCAGCAGCCTGGACAGTAACTATGGCTACACCTTC. Full variable domain (rest looked up from reference TRBV5-4 and TRBJ1-2): ETGVTQSPTHLIKTRGQQVTLRCSSQSGHNTVSWYQQALGQGPQFIFQYYREEENGRGNFPPRFSGLQFPNYSSELNVNALELDDSALYLCASSLDSNYGYTFGSGTRLTVV.

The rearrangement uses TRBV28 and TRBJ1-5; no definite D call. This CDR3 spans 11 amino acids. Per the germline V gene, CDR1 is MDHEN and CDR2 is SYDVKM. V lost 7 bases, J lost 2 bases, and 3 bases lay in between. CDR3 residues: CASNGNQPQHF. The CDR3 bases are TGTGCCAGCAATGGCAATCAGCCCCAGCATTTT.

The J gene is TRBJ2-5, the V gene TRBV4-1; tentatively, D is TRBD2 (6 bases). This CDR3 is 15 amino acids long. Between the trimmed V and J ends, which lost 1 base and 5 bases, there was a span of 14 bases. Germline CDR1 and CDR2: MGHRA and YSYEKL. In nucleotides, the CDR3 is TGCGCCAGCAGCCAAGGAGCGGGTGGCTGGGAGACCCAGTACTTC. Translated: CASSQGAGGWETQYF.

This chain joins TRBV27 and TRBJ2-2, with 8 positions matching TRBD2. Germline trimming cut 6 bases from V and 4 bases from J; bases unmatched to any gene: 7. The CDR3 has 15 residues. CDR1 and CDR2 from the germline V gene are MNHEY and SMNVEV (reference sequence). CDR3 DNA sequence: TGTGCCAGCAGCCCACTAGCGGTACTCACCGGGGAGCTGTTTTTT. This sequence encodes CASSPLAVLTGELFF.

This clone was counted a single time. A junction end diverges from the germline sequence, so it may reflect a read error. The V and J genes are TRBV28 and TRBJ1-1; tentatively, D is TRBD1 (6 bases). The CDR3 is 15 residues long. The germline V gene has CDR1 MDHEN and CDR2 SYDVKM. CDR3 amino acids: CASRRPQGLNAEAFF. In nucleotides, the CDR3 is TGTGCCAGCAGGCGACCACAGGGATTGAACGCTGAAGCTTTCTTT.

The rearrangement uses TRBV11-2 and TRBJ1-2; D is uncertain. The length of the CDR3 is 14 residues. Looked up from germline, CDR1 is SGHAT and CDR2 is FQNNGV. V lost 2 bases to trimming and J lost 2 bases, with 9 bases between them. CDR3 sequence reads: CASSLSWENYGYTF. CDR3 in DNA: TGTGCCAGCAGCTTATCGTGGGAGAACTATGGCTACACCTTC.

This chain connects TRBV7-9 to TRBJ2-1; no clear D gene. With 4 bases removed from V and 4 bases from J, the gap between germline ends came to 11 bases. Germline V CDR1 and CDR2: SEHNR, FQNEAQ (reference sequence). The CDR3 totals 14 residues. CDR3 residues: CASSSLGSYNEQFF. DNA for the CDR3: TGTGCCAGCAGCTCGCTGGGAAGTTACAATGAGCAGTTCTTC.

The CDR3 nucleotides are TGTGCCAGCTCACCGCCGGGACAGGCGATTTTGAACAATGAGCAGTTCTTC. Its protein product is CASSPPGQAILNNEQFF. This rearrangement joins TRBV18 to TRBJ2-1, with 8 bases aligning to TRBD1. Germline loops: CDR1 KGHSH, CDR2 LQKENI. V trimming: 3 bases; J trimming: 5 bases; junction bases outside the gene matches: 12. The CDR3 is 17 residues long.

This rearrangement joins TRBV7-2 to TRBJ2-7; D is perhaps TRBD1 or TRBD2 (5 bases each). The CDR3 has 14 residues. The germline gives CDR1 SGHTA, CDR2 FQGNSA. Trimming removed 4 bases at V and 0 bases at J, with 10 bases between. The CDR3 sequence: CASSSGPSSYEQYF. The CDR3 nucleotides read TGTGCCAGCAGCTCGGGGCCGTCCTCCTACGAGCAGTACTTC.

The chain carries TRBV27 and TRBJ2-7; 8 nucleotides agree with TRBD1. The CDR3 covers 15 residues. V lost 5 bases and J lost 4; bases outside the gene matches: 10. From germline, CDR1 is MNHEY and CDR2 SMNVEV (reference sequence). CDR3 residues: CASSKNGQGGYEQYF. CDR3 DNA sequence: TGTGCCAGCAGTAAGAACGGACAGGGAGGTTACGAGCAGTACTTC.

V is TRBV5-1 and J is TRBJ2-1, with a tentative D call TRBD1 (5 bases). The CDR3 sequence is 14 residues long. V dropped 0 bases and J dropped 1 base, with 5 bases sitting between them. Germline V gene lookup returns CDR1 SGHRS and CDR2 YFSETQ. DNA for the CDR3: TGCGCCAGCAGCTTGGGACAGTCCTACAATGAGCAGTTCTTC. It codes for CASSLGQSYNEQFF.